Shown below are 4 T cell receptor beta chains from a single sample sequenced in a study of T cell repertoires in ileal Crohn's disease. Time point here: neoterminal ileum biopsy at postoperative endoscopy, about 6 months after surgery. Method: immunoSEQ multiplex PCR; TCRdb's copy keeps in-frame clones and lacks some. The table records around 1,600 clones, more than 70% of them present only once. Input material: ileal tissue. These receptors came from an adult with Crohn's disease.

The rearrangement links TRBV7-2 to TRBJ2-5; 9 bases are shared with TRBD1. The germline V gene has CDR1 SGHTA and CDR2 FQGNSA. The CDR3 extends over 15 amino acids. Trimming cost V 1 base and J 5 bases; bases outside gene matches: 5. CDR3 protein: CASSLGQTGGETQYF. DNA for the CDR3: TGTGCCAGCAGCTTAGGACAGACAGGGGGGGAGACCCAGTACTTC.

The CDR3 coding sequence is TGTGCCAGCAGTTCCGGTGGGGGCTACAATGAGCAGTTCTTC. It yields the protein CASSSGGGYNEQFF. The J gene is TRBJ2-1, the V gene TRBV27, with D tentatively TRBD1 or TRBD2 (5 bases each). In germline, CDR1 is MNHEY, CDR2 SMNVEV (reference sequence). Trimming took 4 bases from V and 3 from J, leaving 10 bases between them. This CDR3 region has 14 residues.

The chain combines TRBV6-6 with TRBJ1-2; possible D gene TRBD1, 6 bases. Between the trimmed V and J ends, which lost 4 bases and 3 bases, there was a span of 15 bases. The CDR3 is 15 amino acids. CDR1 and CDR2 from the germline V gene are MNHNY and SVGAGI (reference sequence). The CDR3 DNA reads as TGTGCCAGCAGTTCCCCCTCAGGGGCCGACTATGGCTACACCTTC. It codes for CASSSPSGADYGYTF.

The V gene is TRBV7-8, the J gene TRBJ2-5; the D is unclear. The CDR3 loop spans 11 amino acids. V lost 8 bases to trimming and J lost 5 bases, with 9 bases between them. The germline V gene has CDR1 SGHVS and CDR2 FQNEAQ. CDR3 in DNA: TGTGCCAGCCTCGGTCTCGAGACCCAGTACTTC. This sequence encodes CASLGLETQYF.